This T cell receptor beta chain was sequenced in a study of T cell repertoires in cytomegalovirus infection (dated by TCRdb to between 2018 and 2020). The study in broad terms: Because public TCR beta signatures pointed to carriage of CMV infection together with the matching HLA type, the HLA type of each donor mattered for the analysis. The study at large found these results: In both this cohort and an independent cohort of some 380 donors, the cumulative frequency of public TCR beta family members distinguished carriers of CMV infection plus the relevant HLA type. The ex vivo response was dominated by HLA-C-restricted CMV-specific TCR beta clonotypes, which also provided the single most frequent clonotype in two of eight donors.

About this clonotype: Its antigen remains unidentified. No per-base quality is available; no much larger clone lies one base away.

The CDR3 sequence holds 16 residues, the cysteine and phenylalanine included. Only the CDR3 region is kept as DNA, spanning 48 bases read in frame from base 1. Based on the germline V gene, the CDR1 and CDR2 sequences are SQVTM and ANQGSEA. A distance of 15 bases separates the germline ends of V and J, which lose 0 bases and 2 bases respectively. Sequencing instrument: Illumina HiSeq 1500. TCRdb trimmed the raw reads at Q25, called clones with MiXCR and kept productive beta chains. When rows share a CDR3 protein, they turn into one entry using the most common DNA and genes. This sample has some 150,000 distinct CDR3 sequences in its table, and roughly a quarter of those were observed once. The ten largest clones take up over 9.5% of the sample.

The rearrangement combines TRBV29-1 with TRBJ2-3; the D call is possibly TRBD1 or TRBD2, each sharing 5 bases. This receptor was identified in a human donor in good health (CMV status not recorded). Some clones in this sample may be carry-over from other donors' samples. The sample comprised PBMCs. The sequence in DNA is TGCAGCGTTGAAGAGGGGACCCTTGTGTCCACAGATACGCAGTATTTT. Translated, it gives CSVEEGTLVSTDTQYF.